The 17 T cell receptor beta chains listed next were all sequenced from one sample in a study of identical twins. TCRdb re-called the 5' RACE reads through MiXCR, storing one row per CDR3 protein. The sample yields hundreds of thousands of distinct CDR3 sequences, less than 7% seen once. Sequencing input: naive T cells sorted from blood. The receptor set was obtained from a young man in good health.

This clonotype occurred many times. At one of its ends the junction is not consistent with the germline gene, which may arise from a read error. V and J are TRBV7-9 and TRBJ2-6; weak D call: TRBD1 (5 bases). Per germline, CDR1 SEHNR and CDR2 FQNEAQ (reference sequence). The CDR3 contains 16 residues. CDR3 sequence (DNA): TGTGCCAGCAGTTTAGTCTCAGGGTCTGGGGCCAACGTCCTGACTTTC. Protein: CASSLVSGSGANVLTF. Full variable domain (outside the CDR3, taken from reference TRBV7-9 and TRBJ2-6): DTGVSQNPRHKITKRGQNVTFRCDPISEHNRLYWYRQTLGQGPEFLTYFQNEAQLEKSRLLSDRFSAERPKGSFSTLEIQRTEQGDSAMYLCASSLVSGSGANVLTFGAGSRLTVL.

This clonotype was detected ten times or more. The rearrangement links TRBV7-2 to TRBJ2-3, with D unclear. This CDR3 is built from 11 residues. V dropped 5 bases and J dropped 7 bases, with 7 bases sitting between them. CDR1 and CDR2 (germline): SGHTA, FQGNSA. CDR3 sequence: CASSTDYTQYF. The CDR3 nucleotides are TGTGCCAGCAGCACGGATTATACGCAGTATTTT.

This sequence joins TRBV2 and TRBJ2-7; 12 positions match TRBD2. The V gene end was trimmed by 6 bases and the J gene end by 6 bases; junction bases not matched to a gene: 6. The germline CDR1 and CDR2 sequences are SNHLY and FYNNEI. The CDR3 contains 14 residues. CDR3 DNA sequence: TGTGCCAGCAGCCGACTAGCGGGAGACCTCGAGCAGTACGTC. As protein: CASSRLAGDLEQYV.

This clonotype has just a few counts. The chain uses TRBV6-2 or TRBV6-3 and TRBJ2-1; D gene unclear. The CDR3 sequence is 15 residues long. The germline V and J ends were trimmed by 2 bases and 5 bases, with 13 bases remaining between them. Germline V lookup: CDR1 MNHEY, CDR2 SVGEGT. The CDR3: CASSYSVIDNNEQFF. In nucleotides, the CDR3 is TGTGCCAGCAGTTACAGCGTGATTGACAACAATGAGCAGTTCTTC.

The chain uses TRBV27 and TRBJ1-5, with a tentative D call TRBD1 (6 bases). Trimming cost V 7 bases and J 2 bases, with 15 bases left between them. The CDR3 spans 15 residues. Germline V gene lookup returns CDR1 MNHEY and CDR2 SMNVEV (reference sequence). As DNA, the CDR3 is TGTGCCAGCAAGGGGGTCGCAGGCGGCAATCAGCCCCAGCATTTT. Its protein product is CASKGVAGGNQPQHF.

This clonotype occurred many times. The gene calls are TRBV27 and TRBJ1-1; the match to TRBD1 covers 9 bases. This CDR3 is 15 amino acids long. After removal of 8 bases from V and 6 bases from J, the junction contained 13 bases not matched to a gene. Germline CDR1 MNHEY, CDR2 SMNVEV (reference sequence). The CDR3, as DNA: TGTGCCAGCGGATCCTTAGGGACAGGGATCGCTGAAGCTTTCTTT. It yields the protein CASGSLGTGIAEAFF.

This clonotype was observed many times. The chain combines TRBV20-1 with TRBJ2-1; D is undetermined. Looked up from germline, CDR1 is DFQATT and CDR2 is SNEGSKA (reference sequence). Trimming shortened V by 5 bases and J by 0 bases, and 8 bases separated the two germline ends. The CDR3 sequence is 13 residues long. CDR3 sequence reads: CSASHDSYNEQFF. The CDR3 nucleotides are TGCAGTGCTTCTCACGACTCCTACAATGAGCAGTTCTTC.

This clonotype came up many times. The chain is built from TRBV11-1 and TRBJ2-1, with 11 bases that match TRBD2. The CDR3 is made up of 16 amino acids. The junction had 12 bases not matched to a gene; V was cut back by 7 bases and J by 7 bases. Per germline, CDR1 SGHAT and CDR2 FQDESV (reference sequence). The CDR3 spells CASNRATPSGGNEQFF. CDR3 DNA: TGTGCCAGCAATCGCGCCACCCCTAGCGGGGGGAATGAGCAGTTCTTC. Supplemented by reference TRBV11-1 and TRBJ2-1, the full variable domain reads EAEVAQSPRYKITEKSQAVAFWCDPISGHATLYWYRQILGQGPELLVQFQDESVVDDSQLPKDRFSAERLKGVDSTLKIQPAELGDSAMYLCASNRATPSGGNEQFFGPGTRLTVL.

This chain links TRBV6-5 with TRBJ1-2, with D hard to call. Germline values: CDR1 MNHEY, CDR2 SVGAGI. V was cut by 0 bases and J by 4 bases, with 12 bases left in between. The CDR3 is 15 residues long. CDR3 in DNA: TGTGCCAGCAGTTACTCGGGTCGAGCCTTCTATGGCTACACCTTC. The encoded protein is CASSYSGRAFYGYTF.

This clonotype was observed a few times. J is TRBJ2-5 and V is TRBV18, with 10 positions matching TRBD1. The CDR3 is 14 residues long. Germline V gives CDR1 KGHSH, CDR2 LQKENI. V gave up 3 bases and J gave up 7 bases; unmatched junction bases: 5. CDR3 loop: CASSPGQGRGTQYF. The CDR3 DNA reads TGTGCCAGCTCACCGGGACAGGGGCGGGGGACCCAGTACTTC.

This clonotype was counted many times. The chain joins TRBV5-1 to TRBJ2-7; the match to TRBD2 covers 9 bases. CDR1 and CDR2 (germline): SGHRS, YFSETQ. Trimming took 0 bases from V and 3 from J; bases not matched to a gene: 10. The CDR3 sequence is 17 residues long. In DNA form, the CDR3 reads TGCGCCAGCAGCTTGGGGCGTTGGCGGGAGGGGTTCTACGAGCAGTACTTC. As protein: CASSLGRWREGFYEQYF.

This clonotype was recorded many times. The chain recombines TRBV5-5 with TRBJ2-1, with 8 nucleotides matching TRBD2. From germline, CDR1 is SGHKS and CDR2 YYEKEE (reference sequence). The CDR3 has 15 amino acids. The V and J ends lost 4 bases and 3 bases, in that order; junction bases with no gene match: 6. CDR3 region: CASSVTGTSYNEQFF. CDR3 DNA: TGTGCCAGCAGCGTAACCGGGACTAGCTACAATGAGCAGTTCTTC.

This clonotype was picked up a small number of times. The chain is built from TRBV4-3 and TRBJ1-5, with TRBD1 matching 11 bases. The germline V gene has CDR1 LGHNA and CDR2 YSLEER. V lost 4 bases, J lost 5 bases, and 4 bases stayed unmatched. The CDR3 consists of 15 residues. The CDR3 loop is CASSRGQGADQPQHF. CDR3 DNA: TGCGCCAGCAGCCGAGGACAGGGGGCCGATCAGCCCCAGCATTTT.

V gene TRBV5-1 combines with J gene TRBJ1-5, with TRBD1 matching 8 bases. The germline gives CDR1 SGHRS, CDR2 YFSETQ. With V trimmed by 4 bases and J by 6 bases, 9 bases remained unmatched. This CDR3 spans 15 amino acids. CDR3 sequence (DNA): TGCGCCAGCAGCGTAGCGACAGGGGTGGGTCAGCCCCAGCATTTT. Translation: CASSVATGVGQPQHF.

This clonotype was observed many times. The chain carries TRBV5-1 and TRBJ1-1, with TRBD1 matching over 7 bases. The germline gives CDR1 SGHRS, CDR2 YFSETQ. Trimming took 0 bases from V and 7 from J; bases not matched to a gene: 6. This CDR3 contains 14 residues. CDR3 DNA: TGCGCCAGCAGCTTGGACCGACAGGGCCGTGAAGCTTTCTTT. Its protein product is CASSLDRQGREAFF.

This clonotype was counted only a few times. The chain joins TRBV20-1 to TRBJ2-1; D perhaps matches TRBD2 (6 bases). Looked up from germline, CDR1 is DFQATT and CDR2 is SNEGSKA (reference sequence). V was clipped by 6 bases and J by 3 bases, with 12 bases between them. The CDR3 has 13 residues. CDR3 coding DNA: TGCAGTGCCGGGACTTCGCTCTACAATGAGCAGTTCTTC. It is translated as CSAGTSLYNEQFF.

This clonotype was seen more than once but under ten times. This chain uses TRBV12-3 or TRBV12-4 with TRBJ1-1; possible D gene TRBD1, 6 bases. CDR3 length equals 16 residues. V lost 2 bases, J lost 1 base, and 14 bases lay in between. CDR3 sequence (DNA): TGTGCCAGCAGTTTAAGAAAAACAGGGCCGAACACTGAAGCTTTCTTT. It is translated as CASSLRKTGPNTEAFF.